The source of this T cell receptor beta chain is a study of vaccination effects on CD4 cells after COVID-19. Study overall: Post-vaccine draws lagged the second dose by a median of 72 days.

The table came from immunoSEQ multiplex PCR; TCRdb's copy has only in-frame clones and leaves some out. The data show 13,000 to 15,000 clones, 60% to 85% seen once. Notes on the study in general: After vaccination, at late timepoints, clones induced by infection and by vaccine contracted markedly.

Comments on this clone: Its cognate antigen is unknown.

CD4+ T cells specific for antigen were expanded with viral peptide pools by the ViraFEST assay before sequencing. Having been cultured for 10 days, the cells underwent CD4+ T cell isolation. PCR confirmed that the person was infected with SARS-CoV-2 between March and December 2020. The vaccine given was either BNT162b2 or mRNA-1273, in two doses. With roughly 9.5 ug/ml peptides and about 9.2 IU/ml IL-2, 2 million or so PBMC per well were cultured. The specimen comprised CD4+ T cells from PBMCs cultured with HCoV-NL63 spike peptides, sampled after COVID-19 vaccination. The sequence was obtained from a human donor who had a prior SARS-CoV-2 infection.

CDR3 protein: CASSQGQMDYPFGETQYF. The CDR3 nucleotides read TGTGCCAGCAGCCAGGGCCAGATGGACTATCCCTTTGGGGAGACCCAGTACTTC. V gene TRBV11-3 combines with J gene TRBJ2-5; the D gene is possibly TRBD2 (6 bases). Germline values: CDR1 SGHNT, CDR2 YENEEA. V was shortened by 5 bases and J by 5 bases, with 27 bases between the two germline ends. The CDR3 has 18 residues.